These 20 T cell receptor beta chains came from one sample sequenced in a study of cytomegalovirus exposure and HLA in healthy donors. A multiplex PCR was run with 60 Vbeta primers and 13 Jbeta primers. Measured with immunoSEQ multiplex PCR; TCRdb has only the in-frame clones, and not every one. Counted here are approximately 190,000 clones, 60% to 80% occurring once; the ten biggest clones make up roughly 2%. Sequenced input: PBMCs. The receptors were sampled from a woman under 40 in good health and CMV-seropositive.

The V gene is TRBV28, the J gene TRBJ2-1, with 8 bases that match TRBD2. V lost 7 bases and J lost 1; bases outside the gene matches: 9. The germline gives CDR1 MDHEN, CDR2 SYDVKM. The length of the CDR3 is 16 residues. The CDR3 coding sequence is TGTGCCAGCATTAGTTCGGGGGGGACTTCCTACAATGAGCAGTTCTTC. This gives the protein CASISSGGTSYNEQFF.

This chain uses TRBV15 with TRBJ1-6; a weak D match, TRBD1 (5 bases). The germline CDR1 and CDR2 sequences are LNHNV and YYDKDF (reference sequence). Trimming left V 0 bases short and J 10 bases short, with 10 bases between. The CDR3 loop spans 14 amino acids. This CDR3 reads CATSRDRVDSPLHF. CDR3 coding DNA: TGTGCCACCAGCAGAGACAGGGTAGACTCACCCCTCCACTTT.

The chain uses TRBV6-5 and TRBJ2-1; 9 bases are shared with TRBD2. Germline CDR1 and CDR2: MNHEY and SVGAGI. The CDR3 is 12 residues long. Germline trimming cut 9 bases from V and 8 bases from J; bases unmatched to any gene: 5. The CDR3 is CASGGGAYEQFF. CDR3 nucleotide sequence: TGTGCCAGTGGCGGGGGGGCCTATGAGCAGTTCTTC.

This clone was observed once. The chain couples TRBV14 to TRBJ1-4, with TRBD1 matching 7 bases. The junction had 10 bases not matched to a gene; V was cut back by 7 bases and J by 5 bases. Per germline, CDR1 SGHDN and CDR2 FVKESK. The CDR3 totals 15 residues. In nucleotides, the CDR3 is TGTGCCAGCACCAAGGACAGGACAGAGAATGAAAAACTGTTTTTT. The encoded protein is CASTKDRTENEKLFF.

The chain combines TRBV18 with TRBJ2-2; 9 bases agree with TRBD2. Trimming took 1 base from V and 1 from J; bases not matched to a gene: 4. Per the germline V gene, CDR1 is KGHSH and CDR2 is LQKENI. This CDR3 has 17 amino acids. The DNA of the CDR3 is TGTGCCAGCTCACCACAACAACTAGCGGGGAACACCGGGGAGCTGTTTTTT. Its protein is CASSPQQLAGNTGELFF.

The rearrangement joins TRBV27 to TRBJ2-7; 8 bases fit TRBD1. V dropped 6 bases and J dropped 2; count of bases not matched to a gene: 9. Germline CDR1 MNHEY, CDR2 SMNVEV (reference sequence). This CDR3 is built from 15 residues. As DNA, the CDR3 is TGTGCCAGCAGAGTGGACAGGGCTTTTGCCTACGAGCAGTACTTC. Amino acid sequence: CASRVDRAFAYEQYF.

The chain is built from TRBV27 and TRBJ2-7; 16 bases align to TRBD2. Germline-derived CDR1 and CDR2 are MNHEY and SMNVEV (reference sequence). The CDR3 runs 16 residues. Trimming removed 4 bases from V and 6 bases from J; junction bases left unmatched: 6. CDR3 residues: CASSSGTSGGAGEQYF. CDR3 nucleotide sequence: TGTGCCAGCAGTTCCGGGACTAGCGGGGGGGCGGGCGAGCAGTACTTC.

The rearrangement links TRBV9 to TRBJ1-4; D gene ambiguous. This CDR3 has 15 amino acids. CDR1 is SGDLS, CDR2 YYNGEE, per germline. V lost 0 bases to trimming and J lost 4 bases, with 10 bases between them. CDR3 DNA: TGTGCCAGCAGCGTAGATTGGGCAGATAATGAAAAACTGTTTTTT. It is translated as CASSVDWADNEKLFF.

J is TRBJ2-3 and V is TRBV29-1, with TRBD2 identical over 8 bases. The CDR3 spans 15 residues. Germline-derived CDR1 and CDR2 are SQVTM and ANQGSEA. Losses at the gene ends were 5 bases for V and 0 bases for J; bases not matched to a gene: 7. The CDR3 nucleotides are TGCAGCGTTAGGAAGCGGGGGCCGAGCACAGATACGCAGTATTTT. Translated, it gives CSVRKRGPSTDTQYF.

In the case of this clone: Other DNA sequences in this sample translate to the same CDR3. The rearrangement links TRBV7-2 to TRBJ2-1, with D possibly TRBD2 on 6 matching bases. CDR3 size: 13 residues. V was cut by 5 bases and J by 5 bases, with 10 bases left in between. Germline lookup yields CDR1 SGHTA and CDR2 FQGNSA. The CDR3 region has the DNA TGTGCCAGCAGCCTGGGACTTAACAATGAGCAGTTCTTC. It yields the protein CASSLGLNNEQFF.

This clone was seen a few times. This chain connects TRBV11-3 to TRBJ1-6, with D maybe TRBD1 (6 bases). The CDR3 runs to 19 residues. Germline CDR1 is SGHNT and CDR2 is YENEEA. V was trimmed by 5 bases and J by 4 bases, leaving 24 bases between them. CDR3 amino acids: CASSPRQGTASLYNSPLHF. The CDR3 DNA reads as TGTGCCAGCAGCCCGAGGCAGGGGACCGCCAGTTTGTATAATTCACCCCTCCACTTT. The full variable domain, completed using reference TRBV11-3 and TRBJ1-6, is EAGVVQSPRYKIIEKKQPVAFWCNPISGHNTLYWYLQNLGQGPELLIRYENEEAVDDSQLPKDRFSAERLKGVDSTLKIQPAELGDSAVYLCASSPRQGTASLYNSPLHFGNGTRLTVT.

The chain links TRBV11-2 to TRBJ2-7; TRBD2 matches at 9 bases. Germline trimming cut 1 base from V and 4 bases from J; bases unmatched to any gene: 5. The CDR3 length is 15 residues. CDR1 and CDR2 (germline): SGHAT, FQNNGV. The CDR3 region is CASSLVAREGYEQYF. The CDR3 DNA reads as TGTGCCAGCAGCTTAGTTGCGCGGGAGGGTTACGAGCAGTACTTC.

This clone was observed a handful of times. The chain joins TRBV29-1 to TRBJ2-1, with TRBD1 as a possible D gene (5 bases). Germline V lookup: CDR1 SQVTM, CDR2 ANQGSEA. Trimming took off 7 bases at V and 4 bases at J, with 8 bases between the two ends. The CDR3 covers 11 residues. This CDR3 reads CSGQNYNEQFF. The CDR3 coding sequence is TGCAGCGGACAGAATTACAATGAGCAGTTCTTC.

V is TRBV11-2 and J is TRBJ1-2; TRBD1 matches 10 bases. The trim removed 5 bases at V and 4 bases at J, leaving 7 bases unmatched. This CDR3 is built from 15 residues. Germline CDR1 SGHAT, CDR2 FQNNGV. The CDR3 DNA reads TGTGCCAGCAGCCCCGGGGACAGGGGAACCTATGGCTACACCTTC. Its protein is CASSPGDRGTYGYTF.

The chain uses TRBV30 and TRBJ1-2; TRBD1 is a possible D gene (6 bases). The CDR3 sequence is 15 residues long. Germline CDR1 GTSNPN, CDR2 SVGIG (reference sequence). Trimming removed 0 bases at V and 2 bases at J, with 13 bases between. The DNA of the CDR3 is TGTGCCTGGAGTGTAAGGCTTACAGGGAACTATGGCTACACCTTC. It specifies CAWSVRLTGNYGYTF.

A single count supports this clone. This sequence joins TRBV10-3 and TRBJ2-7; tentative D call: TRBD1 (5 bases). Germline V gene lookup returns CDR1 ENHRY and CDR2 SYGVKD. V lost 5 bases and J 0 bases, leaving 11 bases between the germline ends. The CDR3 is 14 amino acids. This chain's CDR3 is CAISRATDSYEQYF. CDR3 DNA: TGTGCCATCAGTCGCGCGACAGACTCCTACGAGCAGTACTTC.

Here the CDR3 reads CASSQGTGVRYGYTF. The CDR3 DNA follows: TGCGCCAGCAGCCAAGGGACAGGGGTTCGCTATGGCTACACCTTC. The chain has TRBV4-1 and TRBJ1-2, with 9 bases lining up with TRBD1. The CDR3 is 15 residues long. CDR1 MGHRA and CDR2 YSYEKL come from the germline V gene. V gave up 1 base and J gave up 4 bases; unmatched junction bases: 4.

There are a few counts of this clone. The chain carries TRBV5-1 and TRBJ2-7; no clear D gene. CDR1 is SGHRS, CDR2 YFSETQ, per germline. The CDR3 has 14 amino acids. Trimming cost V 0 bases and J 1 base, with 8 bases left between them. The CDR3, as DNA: TGCGCCAGCAGCTTGGCGGGTAGATCCTACGAGCAGTACTTC. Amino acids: CASSLAGRSYEQYF. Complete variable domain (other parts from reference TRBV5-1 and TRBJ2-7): KAGVTQTPRYLIKTRGQQVTLSCSPISGHRSVSWYQQTPGQGLQFLFEYFSETQRNKGNFPGRFSGRQFSNSRSEMNVSTLELGDSALYLCASSLAGRSYEQYFGPGTRLTVT.

CDR3 amino acids: CASSVGQGAYEQYF. CDR3 nucleotides: TGTGCCAGCAGTGTGGGACAGGGGGCCTACGAGCAGTACTTC. V usage is TRBV6-1 and J usage is TRBJ2-7, with 11 bases that match TRBD1. The CDR3 sequence is 14 residues long. CDR1 is MNHNS and CDR2 is SASEGT in the germline V gene. After removal of 4 bases from V and 2 bases from J, the junction contained 1 base not matched to a gene.

The CDR3 loop is CASSLRTSGRFLHNEQFF. The DNA for the CDR3 is TGTGCCAGCAGCTTAAGGACTAGCGGGAGGTTCCTGCACAATGAGCAGTTCTTC. J is TRBJ2-1 and V is TRBV7-8; 14 nucleotides line up with TRBD2. Germline V gene sequence: CDR1 SGHVS, CDR2 FQNEAQ. CDR3 length: 18 residues. J lost 5 bases, V lost 2 bases, and 8 bases had no gene match. Full variable domain (remainder filled in from reference TRBV7-8 and TRBJ2-1): GAGVSQSPRYKVAKRGQDVALRCDPISGHVSLFWYQQALGQGPEFLTYFQNEAQLDKSGLPSDRFFAERPEGSVSTLKIQRTQQEDSAVYLCASSLRTSGRFLHNEQFFGPGTRLTVL.